The text below deals with one T cell receptor beta chain. The target antigen is unknown. Other DNA sequences in the same sample also yield this CDR3. This sample stems from a study of cytomegalovirus exposure and HLA in healthy donors. Amplification used 60 Vbeta primers and 13 Jbeta primers. The table came from immunoSEQ multiplex PCR; TCRdb's copy has only in-frame clones and leaves some out. The repertoire table contains about 210,000 clones. Study-level points and caveats: Immune exposure was documented only through CMV serostatus. The study listed roughly 160 cytomegalovirus-associated TCR beta chains.

The CDR3 has 13 residues. The germline CDR1 and CDR2 sequences are SQVTM and ANQGSEA. V lost 2 bases and J 1 base, leaving 8 bases between the germline ends. The gene calls are TRBV29-1 and TRBJ1-1; possible D gene TRBD1, 5 bases. The clonotype comes from a young woman in good health and CMV-seropositive. Sequencing used PBMCs. DNA of the CDR3: TGCAGCGTTGAACTCGACAGGAACACTGAAGCTTTCTTT. Translating it yields CSVELDRNTEAFF.